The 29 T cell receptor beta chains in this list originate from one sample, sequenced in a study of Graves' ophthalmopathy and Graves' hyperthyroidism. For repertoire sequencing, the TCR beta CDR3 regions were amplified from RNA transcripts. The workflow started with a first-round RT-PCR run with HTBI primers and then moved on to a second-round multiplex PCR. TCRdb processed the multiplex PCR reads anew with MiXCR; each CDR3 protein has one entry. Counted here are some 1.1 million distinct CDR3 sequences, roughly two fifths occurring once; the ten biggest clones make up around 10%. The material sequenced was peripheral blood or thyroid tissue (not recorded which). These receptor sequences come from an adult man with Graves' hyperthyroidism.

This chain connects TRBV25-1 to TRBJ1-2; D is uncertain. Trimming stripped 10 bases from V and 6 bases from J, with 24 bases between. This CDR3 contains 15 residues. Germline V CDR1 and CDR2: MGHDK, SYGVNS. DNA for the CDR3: TGTGCCACCAACCAGGCTCCCACTCGGATGGATGGCTACACCTTC. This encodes CATNQAPTRMDGYTF.

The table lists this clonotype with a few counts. In nucleotides, the CDR3 is TGCAGTGCTAGAGAGGGGGGGGATCTCGAGCAGTACTTC. Its protein product is CSAREGGDLEQYF. The V gene is TRBV20-1, the J gene TRBJ2-7; 7 nucleotides match TRBD2. CDR3 length: 13 amino acids. V lost 0 bases, J lost 6 bases, and 5 bases stayed unmatched. Germline CDR1 is DFQATT and CDR2 is SNEGSKA (reference sequence).

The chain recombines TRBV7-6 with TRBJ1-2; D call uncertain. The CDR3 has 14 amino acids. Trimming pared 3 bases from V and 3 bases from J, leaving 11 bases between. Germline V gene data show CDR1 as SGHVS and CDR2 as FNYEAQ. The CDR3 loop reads CASSLGPVDYGYTF. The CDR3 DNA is TGTGCCAGCAGCTTGGGCCCGGTCGACTATGGCTACACCTTC.

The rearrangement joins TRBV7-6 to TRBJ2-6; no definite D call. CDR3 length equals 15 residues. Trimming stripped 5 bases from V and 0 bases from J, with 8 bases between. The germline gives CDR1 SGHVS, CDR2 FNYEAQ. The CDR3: CASSADVSGANVLTF. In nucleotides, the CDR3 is TGTGCCAGCAGCGCCGACGTCTCTGGGGCCAACGTCCTGACTTTC. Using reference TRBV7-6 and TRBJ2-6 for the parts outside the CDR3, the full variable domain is GAGVSQSPRYKVTKRGQDVALRCDPISGHVSLYWYRQALGQGPEFLTYFNYEAQQDKSGLPNDRFSAERPEGSISTLTIQRTEQRDSAMYRCASSADVSGANVLTFGAGSRLTVL.

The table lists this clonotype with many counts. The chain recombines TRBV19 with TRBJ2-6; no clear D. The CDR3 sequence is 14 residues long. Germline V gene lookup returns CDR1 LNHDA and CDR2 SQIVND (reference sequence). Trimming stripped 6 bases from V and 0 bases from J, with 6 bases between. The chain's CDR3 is CASRTDSGANVLTF. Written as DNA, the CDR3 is TGTGCCAGTAGGACTGACTCTGGGGCCAACGTCCTGACTTTC.

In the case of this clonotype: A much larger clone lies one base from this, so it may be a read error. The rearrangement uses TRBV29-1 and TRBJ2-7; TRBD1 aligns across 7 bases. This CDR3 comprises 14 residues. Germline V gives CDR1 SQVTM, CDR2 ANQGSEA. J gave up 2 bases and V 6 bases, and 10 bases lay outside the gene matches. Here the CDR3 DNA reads TGCAGCGTCCTCCGGGACAGTGACCCCTACGAGCAGTACTTC. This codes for CSVLRDSDPYEQYF.

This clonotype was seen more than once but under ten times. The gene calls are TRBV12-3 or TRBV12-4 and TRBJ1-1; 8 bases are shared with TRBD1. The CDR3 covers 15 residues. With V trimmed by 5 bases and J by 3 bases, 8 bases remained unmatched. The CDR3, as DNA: TGTGCCAGCAGTAAGCCAGGGGGCGCCCACACTGAAGCTTTCTTT. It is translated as CASSKPGGAHTEAFF.

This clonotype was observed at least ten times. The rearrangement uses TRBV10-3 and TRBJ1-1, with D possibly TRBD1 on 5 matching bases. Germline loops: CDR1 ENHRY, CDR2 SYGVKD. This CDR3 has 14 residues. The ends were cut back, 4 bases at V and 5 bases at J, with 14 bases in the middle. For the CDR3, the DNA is TGTGCCATCAGTGGACACGAGGGGCGTACTGAAGCTTTCTTT. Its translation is CAISGHEGRTEAFF.

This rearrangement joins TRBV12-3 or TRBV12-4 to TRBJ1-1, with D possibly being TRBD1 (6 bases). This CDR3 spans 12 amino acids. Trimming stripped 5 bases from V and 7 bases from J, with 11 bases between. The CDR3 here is CASSIRTVEAFF. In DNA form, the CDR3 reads TGTGCCAGCAGTATAAGGACAGTTGAAGCTTTCTTT.

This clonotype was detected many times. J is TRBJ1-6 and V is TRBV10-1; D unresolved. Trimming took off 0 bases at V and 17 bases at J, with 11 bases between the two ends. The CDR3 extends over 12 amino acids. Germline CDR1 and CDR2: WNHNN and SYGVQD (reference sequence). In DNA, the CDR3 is TGCGCCAGCAGTGAGTCAGGAGGGTCGGTCCACTTT. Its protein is CASSESGGSVHF.

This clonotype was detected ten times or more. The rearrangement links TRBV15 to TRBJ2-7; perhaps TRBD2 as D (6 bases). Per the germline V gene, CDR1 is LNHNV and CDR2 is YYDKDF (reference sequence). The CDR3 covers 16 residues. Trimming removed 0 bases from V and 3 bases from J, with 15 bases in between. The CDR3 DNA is TGTGCCACCAGCAGAGATCAAGCCCTGGGGGGCTACGAGCAGTACTTC. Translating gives CATSRDQALGGYEQYF.

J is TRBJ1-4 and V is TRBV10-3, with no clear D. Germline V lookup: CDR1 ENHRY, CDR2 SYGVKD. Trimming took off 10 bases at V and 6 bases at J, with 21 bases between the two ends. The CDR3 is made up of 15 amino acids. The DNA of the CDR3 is TGTGCCAGCAGGACGCCCTCCGGGAGGGATGAAAAACTGTTTTTT. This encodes CASRTPSGRDEKLFF.

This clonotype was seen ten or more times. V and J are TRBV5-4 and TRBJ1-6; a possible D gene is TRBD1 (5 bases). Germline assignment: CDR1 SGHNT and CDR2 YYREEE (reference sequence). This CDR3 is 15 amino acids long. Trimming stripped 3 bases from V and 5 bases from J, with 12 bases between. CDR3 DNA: TGTGCCAGCAGCTGGACCGGGACTAATAATTCACCCCTCCACTTT. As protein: CASSWTGTNNSPLHF.

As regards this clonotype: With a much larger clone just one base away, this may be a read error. As DNA, the CDR3 is TGTGCCAGCAGTTACCTCGGGGGCGGGACTGGAGCTTTCTTT. Translation gives CASSYLGGGTGAFF. The rearrangement links TRBV10-2 to TRBJ1-1; possibly TRBD1 for D (6 bases). The CDR3 totals 14 residues. Germline V gene sequence: CDR1 WSHSY, CDR2 SAAADI.

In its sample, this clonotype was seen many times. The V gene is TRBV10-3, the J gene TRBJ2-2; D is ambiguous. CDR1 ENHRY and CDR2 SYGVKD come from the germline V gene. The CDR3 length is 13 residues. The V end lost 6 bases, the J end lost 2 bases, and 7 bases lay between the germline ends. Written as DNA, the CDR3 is TGTGCCATCAGGCTACAAAACACCGGGGAGCTGTTTTTT. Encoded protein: CAIRLQNTGELFF.

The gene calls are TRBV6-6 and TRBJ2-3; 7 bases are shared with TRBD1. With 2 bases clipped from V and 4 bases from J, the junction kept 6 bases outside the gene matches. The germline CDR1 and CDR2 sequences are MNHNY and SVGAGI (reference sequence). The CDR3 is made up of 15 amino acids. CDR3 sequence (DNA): TGTGCCAGCAGTTACCGGACAGGCGAGGCAGATACGCAGTATTTT. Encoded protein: CASSYRTGEADTQYF.

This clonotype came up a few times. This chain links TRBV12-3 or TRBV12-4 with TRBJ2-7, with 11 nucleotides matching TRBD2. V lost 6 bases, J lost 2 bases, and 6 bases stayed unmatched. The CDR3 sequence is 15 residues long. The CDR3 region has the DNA TGTGCCAGCAGGCAGACTAGCGGGGACCCCTACGAGCAGTACTTC. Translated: CASRQTSGDPYEQYF.

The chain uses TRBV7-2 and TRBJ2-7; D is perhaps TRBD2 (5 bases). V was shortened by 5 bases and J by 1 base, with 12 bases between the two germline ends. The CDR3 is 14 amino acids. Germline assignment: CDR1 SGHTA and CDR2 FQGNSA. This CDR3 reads CASSTGVYSYEQYF. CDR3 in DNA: TGTGCCAGCAGCACCGGGGTATATTCCTACGAGCAGTACTTC.

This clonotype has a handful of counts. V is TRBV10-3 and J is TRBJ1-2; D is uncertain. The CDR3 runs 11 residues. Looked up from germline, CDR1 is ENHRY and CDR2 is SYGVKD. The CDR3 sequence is CGTSGSYGYTF. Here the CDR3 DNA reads TGTGGCACATCAGGAAGCTATGGCTACACCTTC.

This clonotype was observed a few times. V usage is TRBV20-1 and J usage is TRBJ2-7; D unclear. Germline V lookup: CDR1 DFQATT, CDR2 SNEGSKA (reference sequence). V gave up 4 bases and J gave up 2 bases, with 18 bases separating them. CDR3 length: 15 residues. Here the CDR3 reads CSATDVGNQTYEQYF. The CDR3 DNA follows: TGCAGTGCTACAGATGTCGGCAACCAAACCTACGAGCAGTACTTC.

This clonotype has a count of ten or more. The CDR3 loop reads CASRVGPRETQYF. The CDR3, as DNA: TGTGCCAGCAGGGTGGGTCCGCGGGAGACCCAGTACTTC. V gene TRBV12-3 or TRBV12-4 combines with J gene TRBJ2-5; D gene uncertain. V was clipped by 6 bases and J by 5 bases, with 13 bases between them. The CDR3 has 13 residues.

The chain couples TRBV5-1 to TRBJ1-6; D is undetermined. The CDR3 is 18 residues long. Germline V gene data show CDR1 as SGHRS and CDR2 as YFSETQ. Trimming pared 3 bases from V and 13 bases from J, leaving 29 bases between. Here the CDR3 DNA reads TGCGCCAGCAGCTGGAGCCCTACCGGATCGGGGATCGTCAGGCCCCTCCACTTT. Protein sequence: CASSWSPTGSGIVRPLHF.

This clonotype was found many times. Here the CDR3 DNA reads TGCAGCGTTCCGACCGAGGATGGCTACACCTTC. Amino acid sequence: CSVPTEDGYTF. V is TRBV29-1 and J is TRBJ1-2; D call uncertain. V lost 5 bases and J lost 6, with 10 bases in between. CDR1 is SQVTM and CDR2 is ANQGSEA in the germline V gene. CDR3 length equals 11 residues.

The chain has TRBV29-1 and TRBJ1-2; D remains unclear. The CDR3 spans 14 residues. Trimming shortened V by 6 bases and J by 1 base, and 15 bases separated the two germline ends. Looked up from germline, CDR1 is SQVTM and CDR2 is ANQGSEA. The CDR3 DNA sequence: TGCAGCGTAGGAGCTGAGACCTATAACTATGGCTACACCTTC. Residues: CSVGAETYNYGYTF. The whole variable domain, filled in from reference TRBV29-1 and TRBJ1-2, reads SAVISQKPSRDICQRGTSLTIQCQVDSQVTMMFWYRQQPGQSLTLIATANQGSEATYESGFVIDKFPISRPNLTFSTLTVSNMSPEDSSIYLCSVGAETYNYGYTFGSGTRLTVV.

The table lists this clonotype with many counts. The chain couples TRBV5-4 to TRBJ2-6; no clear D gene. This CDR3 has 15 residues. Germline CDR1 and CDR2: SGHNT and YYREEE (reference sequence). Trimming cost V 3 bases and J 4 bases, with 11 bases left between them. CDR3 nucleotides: TGTGCCAGCAGCTCCATAGCAAGGGGGGCCAACGTCCTGACTTTC. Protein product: CASSSIARGANVLTF.

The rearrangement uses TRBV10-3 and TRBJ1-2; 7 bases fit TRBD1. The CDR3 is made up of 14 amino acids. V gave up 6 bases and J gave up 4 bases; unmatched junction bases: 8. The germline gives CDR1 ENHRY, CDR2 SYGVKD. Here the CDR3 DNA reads TGTGCCATCAGCGTGGAGACAGGGATCTATGGCTACACCTTC. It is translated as CAISVETGIYGYTF.

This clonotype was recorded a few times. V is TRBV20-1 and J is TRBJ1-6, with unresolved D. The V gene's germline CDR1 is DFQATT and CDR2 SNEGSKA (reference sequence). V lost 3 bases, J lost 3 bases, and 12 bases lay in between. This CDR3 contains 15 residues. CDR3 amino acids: CSASSPRNYNSPLHF. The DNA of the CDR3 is TGCAGTGCTAGTTCGCCCCGAAACTATAATTCACCCCTCCACTTT.

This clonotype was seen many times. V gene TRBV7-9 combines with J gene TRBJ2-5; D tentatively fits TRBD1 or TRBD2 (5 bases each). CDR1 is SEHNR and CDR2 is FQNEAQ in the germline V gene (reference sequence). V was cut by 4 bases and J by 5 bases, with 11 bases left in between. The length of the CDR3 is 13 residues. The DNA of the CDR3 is TGTGCCAGCAGCTCGTCCGGGACGGAGACCCAGTACTTC. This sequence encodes CASSSSGTETQYF.

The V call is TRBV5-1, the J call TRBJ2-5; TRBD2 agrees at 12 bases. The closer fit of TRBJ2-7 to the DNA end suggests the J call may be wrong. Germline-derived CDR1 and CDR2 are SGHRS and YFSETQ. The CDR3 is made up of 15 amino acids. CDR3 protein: CASSPGTSGFHEQYF. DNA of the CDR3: TGCGCCAGCAGCCCTGGGACTAGCGGGTTCCACGAGCAGTACTTC.